The rows below give T cell receptor beta chains drawn from one sample of a study of HIV-infected children after antiretroviral therapy interruption. TCRdb fed the 3' RACE reads into MiXCR, producing one record per CDR3 protein. In the table there are more than 75,000 distinct CDR3 sequences, 6.9% of which are singletons. This specimen was CD45RA+ CD4+ T cells from PBMCs, pooled from several time points, taken from a donor given antiretroviral therapy, either interrupted or continuous. These receptors originate from a pool of human donors with HIV. CDR3s include the opening cysteine and the closing phenylalanine or tryptophan. D genes are given only for firm matches. Clone size is stated in some rows and not others, as once, few, many or a class when expanded.

CDR3 DNA | CDR3 protein | V gene | D gene | clone size | J gene | CDR3 length
TGTGCCAGCGACAGCAACTACATTCCAGATGCATATAGCACAGATACGCAGTATTTT | CASDSNYIPDAYSTDTQYF | TRBV2 | . | many | TRBJ2-3 | 19
TGTGCCAGCAGTTTATCGTACCAGACCTACGAGCAGTACTTC | CASSLSYQTYEQYF | TRBV12-3/TRBV12-4 | . | . | TRBJ2-7 | 14
TGTGCCAGCCTACGACTAGGAAGCACAGATACGCAGTATTTT | CASLRLGSTDTQYF | TRBV13 | . | few | TRBJ2-3 | 14
TGCAGTGCGCGTCTAGCAGGGCCTTTTTCACCCCTCCACTTT | CSARLAGPFSPLHF | TRBV20-1 | . | many | TRBJ1-6 | 14
TGCAGCGTTGGCTTGCAGGGTGGCACCTACGAGCAGTACTTC | CSVGLQGGTYEQYF | TRBV29-1 | . | many | TRBJ2-7 | 14
TGTGCCAGCAGCTTGGACCGTTTAGGGAGCTCCTACAATGAGCAGTTCTTC | CASSLDRLGSSYNEQFF | TRBV7-3 | . | many | TRBJ2-1 | 17
TGTGCCAGCAGTATCATAAGAACCAGCGGGGGCAATGAGCAGTTCTTC | CASSIIRTSGGNEQFF | TRBV28 | TRBD2 | many | TRBJ2-1 | 16
TGTGCCAGCAGCTTGTTTCCGGGCAAGGGGGAATATCCCCTCCACTTT | CASSLFPGKGEYPLHF | TRBV5-6 | . | . | TRBJ1-6 | 16
TGCAGTGCTAGTGAGGCACTAGCGGGGGGCCTGGATACGCAGTATTTT | CSASEALAGGLDTQYF | TRBV20-1 | TRBD2 | few | TRBJ2-3 | 16
TGTGCCAGCAGCCAAGATATTAGCGGGGGCACAGATACGCAGTATTTT | CASSQDISGGTDTQYF | TRBV3-1 | TRBD2 | many | TRBJ2-3 | 16
TGTGCCAGCTCACCACCGGGCAGGGCCAGCTACGAGCAGTACTTC | CASSPPGRASYEQYF | TRBV18 | . | few | TRBJ2-7 | 15
TGTGCCAGCAGTTTAGATCCCAAAAACATTCAGTACTTC | CASSLDPKNIQYF | TRBV12-3/TRBV12-4 | . | many | TRBJ2-4 | 13
TGTGCCAGCAGTTTAAGGGGGCGCGCAGAAACGCTGTATTTT | CASSLRGRAETLYF | TRBV12-3/TRBV12-4 | TRBD1 | few | TRBJ2-3 | 14
TGTGCCAGTAGTATCGGGGTTAGGGGGCCCTCCTACAATGAGCAGTTCTTC | CASSIGVRGPSYNEQFF | TRBV19 | TRBD1 | many | TRBJ2-1 | 17
TGCGCCAGCAGAGGACAGGGGAATAATTCACCCCTCCACTTT | CASRGQGNNSPLHF | TRBV10-1 | TRBD1 | many | TRBJ1-6 | 14
TGTGCCAGCAGCTCACTCCGGGACGGGGCGCAGGAAAAACTGTTTTTT | CASSSLRDGAQEKLFF | TRBV7-9 | . | few | TRBJ1-4 | 16
TGTGCCAGCAGTTCGGGAGGGAGGGATGGCTACACCTTC | CASSSGGRDGYTF | TRBV27 | . | many | TRBJ1-2 | 13
TGCGCCAGCAGCCTCTGGACAGGGTCTGGGGCCAACGTCCTGACTTTC | CASSLWTGSGANVLTF | TRBV5-1 | TRBD1 | many | TRBJ2-6 | 16
TGTGCCAGCAGCTTAGTCCCGTGGGGCAGAGCACTTTTTGAAGCTTTCTTT | CASSLVPWGRALFEAFF | TRBV11-2 | . | many | TRBJ1-1 | 17
TGTGCCAGCAGCCTAGGGACAGACACCGGGGAGCTGTTTTTT | CASSLGTDTGELFF | TRBV7-8 | TRBD1 | few | TRBJ2-2 | 14
TGCGCCAGCAGCTTGGCCAGGGGTAATGAGCAGTTCTTC | CASSLARGNEQFF | TRBV5-1 | . | few | TRBJ2-1 | 13
TGCAGCGTTGAAGATGGGGCAGGGGAAATCACCTTC | CSVEDGAGEITF | TRBV29-1 | . | many | TRBJ1-2 | 12
TGCAGCGTTCGTAGCGGGGCCAAAAACATTCAGTACTTC | CSVRSGAKNIQYF | TRBV29-1 | TRBD2 | many | TRBJ2-4 | 13
TGTGCCAGCAGCCAAGGCCAAGGACGGCGCAATTCACCCCTCCACTTT | CASSQGQGRRNSPLHF | TRBV3-1 | . | many | TRBJ1-6 | 16
TGTGCCAGCAGCACAGGGGTAGGGAACACTGAAGCTTTCTTT | CASSTGVGNTEAFF | TRBV13 | TRBD1 | many | TRBJ1-1 | 14
TGTGCCTGGAGTAGACAGGGGCAGCAGTTCTTC | CAWSRQGQQFF | TRBV30 | TRBD1 | many | TRBJ2-1 | 11
TGTGCCAGCAGCCCAGGGACGGGCAATCAGCCCCAGCATTTT | CASSPGTGNQPQHF | TRBV5-5 | . | many | TRBJ1-5 | 14
TGTGCCAGCAGGGGAGGTTCTTGGAGAGGGCAAGAGACCCAGTACTTC | CASRGGSWRGQETQYF | TRBV5-4 | . | many | TRBJ2-5 | 16
TGTGCCAGCAGCTTAGTTTGGGGAGACCCCTACGAGCAGTACTTC | CASSLVWGDPYEQYF | TRBV11-2 | . | many | TRBJ2-7 | 15
TGTGCCTGGAGTGTACAGTCGCCCGGGACACCCCGGCAGTTCTTC | CAWSVQSPGTPRQFF | TRBV30 | . | many | TRBJ2-1 | 15
TGTGCCAGCAGTCTGGACAGGGGAGGGGAACAGTACTTC | CASSLDRGGEQYF | TRBV12-3/TRBV12-4 | TRBD1 | many | TRBJ2-7 | 13
TGTGCCAGCTCACCAGAGCTGAACTACGAGCAGTACTTC | CASSPELNYEQYF | TRBV18 | . | . | TRBJ2-7 | 13